What follows are 15 T cell receptor beta chains derived from one specimen sequenced in a study of blood T cell repertoires in COVID-19. Measured with immunoSEQ multiplex PCR; TCRdb has only the in-frame clones, and not every one. This sample carries approximately 220,000 clones, about four fifths of them seen once, and the ten largest clones take more than 4.5%. Specimen: PBMCs or T cells enriched from blood (not recorded which). The receptors shown here come from a woman in her fifties or sixties who had been exposed to COVID-19.

The rearrangement uses TRBV18 and TRBJ2-5; weak D call: TRBD2 (6 bases). The CDR3 loop spans 16 amino acids. V lost 3 bases and J lost 4, with 18 bases in between. The V gene's germline CDR1 is KGHSH and CDR2 LQKENI. The CDR3 region has the DNA TGTGCCAGCTCACCGCTAGCGACTAAAAATTTAGAGACCCAGTACTTC. This gives the protein CASSPLATKNLETQYF.

The CDR3 here is CASSQGALAQETQYF. The CDR3 nucleotides read TGTGCCAGCAGCCAGGGCGCTTTGGCCCAAGAGACCCAGTACTTC. The gene calls are TRBV4-2 and TRBJ2-5; no clear D. The CDR3 spans 15 residues. V lost 3 bases, J lost 1 base, and 12 bases lay in between. Per germline, CDR1 LGHNA and CDR2 YNFKEQ.

CDR3 in DNA: TGTGCCAGCAGCATACGTACGTCCCGGGGGCAAGAGACCCAGTACTTC. Protein: CASSIRTSRGQETQYF. The rearrangement uses TRBV7-9 and TRBJ2-5, with a possible D match to TRBD2 (6 bases). Germline-derived CDR1 and CDR2 are SEHNR and FQNEAQ (reference sequence). Trimming took off 5 bases at V and 2 bases at J, with 18 bases between the two ends. CDR3 length equals 16 residues.

This clone was detected only once. V gene TRBV5-5 combines with J gene TRBJ1-1; unclear D gene. Germline V gives CDR1 SGHKS, CDR2 YYEKEE (reference sequence). CDR3 length: 13 amino acids. Trimming cost V 2 bases and J 5 bases, with 10 bases left between them. The CDR3 region is CASSFSGSTEAFF. The CDR3 DNA reads TGTGCCAGCAGCTTCTCGGGTTCGACTGAAGCTTTCTTT. Complete variable domain (other parts from reference TRBV5-5 and TRBJ1-1): DAGVTQSPTHLIKTRGQQVTLRCSPISGHKSVSWYQQVLGQGPQFIFQYYEKEERGRGNFPDRFSARQFPNYSSELNVNALLLGDSALYLCASSFSGSTEAFFGQGTRLTVV.

The chain is built from TRBV7-8 and TRBJ1-5; 8 positions match TRBD1. In germline, CDR1 is SGHVS, CDR2 FQNEAQ. CDR3 length: 15 amino acids. J lost 8 bases, V lost 5 bases, and 11 bases had no gene match. CDR3 protein: CASSLGTGGLEPQHF. As DNA, the CDR3 is TGTGCCAGCAGCCTGGGGACAGGCGGGTTAGAGCCCCAGCATTTT.

This clone was counted a few times. The V call is TRBV19, the J call TRBJ1-2; no clear D. Trimming stripped 5 bases from V and 2 bases from J, with 15 bases between. This CDR3 is built from 15 residues. Germline V gene sequence: CDR1 LNHDA, CDR2 SQIVND (reference sequence). CDR3 amino acids: CASSEGGTRNYGYTF. The CDR3 DNA follows: TGTGCCAGTAGTGAGGGAGGCACCCGAAACTATGGCTACACCTTC. The full variable domain, its missing parts supplied by reference TRBV19 and TRBJ1-2, is DGGITQSPKYLFRKEGQNVTLSCEQNLNHDAMYWYRQDPGQGLRLIYYSQIVNDFQKGDIAEGYSVSREKKESFPLTVTSAQKNPTAFYLCASSEGGTRNYGYTFGSGTRLTVV.

This rearrangement joins TRBV2 to TRBJ1-2, with TRBD1 matching over 7 bases. With V trimmed by 7 bases and J by 4 bases, 12 bases remained unmatched. From germline, CDR1 is SNHLY and CDR2 FYNNEI. CDR3 length: 15 residues. The CDR3 sequence is CASTQTGVSSYGYTF. CDR3 coding DNA: TGTGCCAGCACACAAACAGGGGTTAGTAGCTATGGCTACACCTTC. Full variable domain (remainder filled in from reference TRBV2 and TRBJ1-2): EPEVTQTPSHQVTQMGQEVILRCVPISNHLYFYWYRQILGQKVEFLVSFYNNEISEKSEIFDDQFSVERPDGSNFTLKIRSTKLEDSAMYFCASTQTGVSSYGYTFGSGTRLTVV.

V gene TRBV19 combines with J gene TRBJ2-1; TRBD2 aligns across 11 bases. Germline V gene sequence: CDR1 LNHDA, CDR2 SQIVND (reference sequence). There are 15 residues in the CDR3. Trimming took 5 bases from V and 1 from J; bases not matched to a gene: 1. In DNA, the CDR3 is TGTGCCAGTAGTCTAGCGGGGGGATCCTACAATGAGCAGTTCTTC. Amino acids: CASSLAGGSYNEQFF.

The chain employs TRBV11-2 and TRBJ1-1; weak D call: TRBD1 (6 bases). This CDR3 is built from 15 residues. The germline V gene encodes CDR1 SGHAT and CDR2 FQNNGV. V was trimmed by 6 bases and J by 4 bases, leaving 18 bases between them. This chain's CDR3 is CASRTRGAEGTEAFF. In DNA, the CDR3 is TGTGCCAGCAGGACCCGGGGGGCGGAGGGCACTGAAGCTTTCTTT.

The chain uses TRBV7-2 and TRBJ1-1; a possible D gene is TRBD1 (5 bases). Germline CDR1 is SGHTA and CDR2 is FQGNSA. Trimming cost V 5 bases and J 0 bases, with 16 bases left between them. The CDR3 contains 16 residues. CDR3 sequence reads: CASSPLRGGLNTEAFF. The CDR3 coding sequence is TGTGCCAGCAGCCCCCTTCGGGGGGGTCTGAACACTGAAGCTTTCTTT.

This chain uses TRBV7-7 with TRBJ2-1, with D possibly being TRBD2 (6 bases). The ends were cut back, 1 base at V and 9 bases at J, with 10 bases in the middle. Looked up from germline, CDR1 is SSHAT and CDR2 is FNYEAQ (reference sequence). The CDR3 has 13 amino acids. As DNA, the CDR3 is TGTGCCAGCAGCTTAGGCCTAGCGAGTGAGCAGTTCTTC. Its translation: CASSLGLASEQFF.

The chain couples TRBV4-3 to TRBJ1-5, with TRBD1 as a possible D gene (5 bases). Germline-derived CDR1 and CDR2 are LGHNA and YSLEER. V gave up 2 bases and J gave up 6 bases, with 11 bases separating them. CDR3 size: 14 residues. CDR3 coding DNA: TGCGCCAGCAGCCAAAGGGGTTTTTCTCAGCCCCAGCATTTT. Encoded protein: CASSQRGFSQPQHF.

This chain joins TRBV9 and TRBJ1-6; TRBD1 aligns across 8 bases. Looked up from germline, CDR1 is SGDLS and CDR2 is YYNGEE. The CDR3 runs to 17 residues. After removal of 4 bases from V and 3 bases from J, the junction contained 9 bases not matched to a gene. The CDR3 DNA sequence: TGTGCCAGCAGCTTCTCACCCACAGGGGGCTATAATTCACCCCTCCACTTT. Translated: CASSFSPTGGYNSPLHF.

The chain couples TRBV11-3 to TRBJ2-3; D is perhaps TRBD1 (6 bases). The CDR3 spans 13 residues. Deletions cut 3 bases from V and 5 bases from J, with 9 bases between. The germline V gene has CDR1 SGHNT and CDR2 YENEEA. In DNA form, the CDR3 reads TGTGCCAGCAGCTTGGGACATCTAGATACGCAGTATTTT. The encoded protein is CASSLGHLDTQYF.

The J gene is TRBJ2-7, the V gene TRBV5-5, with 12 bases aligning to TRBD1. Germline V gene data show CDR1 as SGHKS and CDR2 as YYEKEE (reference sequence). V shed 0 bases and J 5 bases; nucleotides not matched to a gene: 6. The CDR3 is 16 amino acids. The CDR3 coding sequence is TGTGCCAGCAGCTTGGGGCCGGGACAGGGGGCAAACGAGCAGTACTTC. Translation gives CASSLGPGQGANEQYF.